The 29 T cell receptor beta chains listed next were all sequenced from one sample in a study of identical twins. Each CDR3 protein gets one entry after TCRdb re-called the 5' RACE reads with MiXCR. The sample has about 890,000 distinct CDR3 sequences, roughly an eighth seen once. The sample was also reused in another study, on yellow fever vaccine responses in identical twins.

Sequencing was carried out using PBMCs. The receptors stem from a woman aged 18 to 35 in good health.

The rearrangement uses TRBV20-1 and TRBJ2-5, with TRBD2 matching over 13 bases. Trimming cost V 2 bases and J 1 base; bases outside gene matches: 1. The CDR3 totals 15 residues. The germline V gene has CDR1 DFQATT and CDR2 SNEGSKA (reference sequence). CDR3 protein: CSARTSGRGQETQYF. The CDR3 nucleotides are TGCAGTGCTAGAACTAGCGGGAGGGGCCAAGAGACCCAGTACTTC.

The table lists this clonotype with many counts. J is TRBJ2-3 and V is TRBV10-3; the D is unclear. This CDR3 is built from 14 residues. Trimming shortened V by 0 bases and J by 2 bases, and 6 bases separated the two germline ends. Germline V lookup: CDR1 ENHRY, CDR2 SYGVKD. CDR3: CAISESYSTDTQYF. The CDR3 DNA follows: TGTGCCATCAGTGAGTCGTACTCCACAGATACGCAGTATTTT.

The chain couples TRBV7-3 to TRBJ2-2; no definite D call. The V and J ends lost 4 bases and 4 bases respectively, with 7 bases between them. Germline CDR1 is SGHTA and CDR2 is FQGTGA. The CDR3 is 13 amino acids. CDR3 coding DNA: TGTGCCAGCAGCTCAGTCTCCACCGGGGAGCTGTTTTTT. This encodes CASSSVSTGELFF.

The chain recombines TRBV28 with TRBJ1-6; the D gene is possibly TRBD1 (6 bases). This CDR3 comprises 12 residues. Germline V gives CDR1 MDHEN, CDR2 SYDVKM. Trimming pared 6 bases from V and 6 bases from J, leaving 6 bases between. The CDR3 region is CASRQGNSPLHF. The CDR3 nucleotides are TGTGCCAGCAGACAGGGTAATTCACCCCTCCACTTT. Looking up the rest from reference TRBV28 and TRBJ1-6 gives the full variable domain: DVKVTQSSRYLVKRTGEKVFLECVQDMDHENMFWYRQDPGLGLRLIYFSYDVKMKEKGDIPEGYSVSREKKERFSLILESASTNQTSMYLCASRQGNSPLHFGNGTRLTVT.

In this sample, this clonotype turned up a few times. This chain connects TRBV6-1 to TRBJ1-2; D is perhaps TRBD1 (5 bases). CDR3 length: 13 amino acids. V lost 4 bases and J 4 bases, leaving 10 bases between the germline ends. In germline, CDR1 is MNHNS, CDR2 SASEGT. CDR3 coding DNA: TGTGCCAGCAGTGGGATAGGGGCCTATGGCTACACCTTC. The encoded protein is CASSGIGAYGYTF.

The CDR3 protein is CASSLDGGVVEKLFF. The CDR3 DNA follows: TGCGCCAGCAGCTTGGATGGGGGAGTCGTTGAAAAACTGTTTTTT. V is TRBV5-1 and J is TRBJ1-4; weak D call: TRBD1 (5 bases). This CDR3 has 15 residues. Germline assignment: CDR1 SGHRS and CDR2 YFSETQ. Trimming cost V 0 bases and J 7 bases, with 13 bases left between them.

This clonotype was detected many times. J is TRBJ2-7 and V is TRBV4-1; 12 bases line up with TRBD2. Germline CDR1 MGHRA, CDR2 YSYEKL. The CDR3 is made up of 16 amino acids. V was clipped by 5 bases and J by 3 bases; unmatched bases: 8. This chain's CDR3 is CASSFRLAGDIYEQYF. In nucleotides, the CDR3 is TGCGCCAGCAGCTTCCGACTAGCGGGGGATATCTACGAGCAGTACTTC.

The CDR3 nucleotides read TGTGCCAGCAGCTTAGGAAGGGGAAATTACGAGCAGTACGTC. It encodes CASSLGRGNYEQYV. J is TRBJ2-7 and V is TRBV7-9; D possibly corresponds to TRBD1 (5 bases). Trimming cost V 1 base and J 4 bases, with 11 bases left between them. This CDR3 comprises 14 residues. CDR1 and CDR2 from the germline V gene are SEHNR and FQNEAQ (reference sequence).

V gene TRBV6-1 combines with J gene TRBJ1-1; TRBD1 matches at 11 bases. The CDR3 covers 14 residues. The V gene end was trimmed by 5 bases and the J gene end by 7 bases; junction bases not matched to a gene: 6. Germline CDR1 and CDR2: MNHNS and SASEGT. The CDR3 region is CASSKGQGVNEAFF. As DNA, the CDR3 is TGTGCCAGCAGTAAGGGACAGGGGGTTAATGAAGCTTTCTTT.

This clonotype has ten or more counts. The chain has TRBV5-5 and TRBJ1-5; TRBD1 aligns across 8 bases. The CDR3 is 15 amino acids. Germline V CDR1 and CDR2: SGHKS, YYEKEE (reference sequence). The V segment lost 3 bases and the J segment 2 bases; nucleotides outside the gene matches: 4. CDR3 in amino acids: CASSWTGNGNQPQHF. As DNA, the CDR3 is TGTGCCAGCAGCTGGACAGGGAATGGCAATCAGCCCCAGCATTTT.

This clonotype was seen only once. The rearrangement uses TRBV2 and TRBJ2-7; D is possibly TRBD1 (6 bases). The CDR3 length is 14 residues. Trimming took 5 bases from V and 0 from J, leaving 11 bases between them. The germline gives CDR1 SNHLY, CDR2 FYNNEI. In DNA, the CDR3 is TGTGCCAGCAGTAACTGGGACAACTCCTACGAGCAGTACTTC. As protein: CASSNWDNSYEQYF.

This clonotype was recorded at least ten times. The V and J genes are TRBV7-9 and TRBJ1-2; D may be TRBD1 (5 bases). Trimming left V 1 base short and J 7 bases short, with 10 bases between. This CDR3 has 13 residues. Germline V gene sequence: CDR1 SEHNR, CDR2 FQNEAQ (reference sequence). For the CDR3, the DNA is TGTGCCAGCAGCTTAGACAGGCCTGGTGGCTACACCTTC. It encodes CASSLDRPGGYTF.

A single count supports this clonotype. This chain links TRBV6-5 with TRBJ2-5, with a tentative D call TRBD2 (5 bases). The germline V gene has CDR1 MNHEY and CDR2 SVGAGI. V dropped 4 bases and J dropped 5 bases, with 17 bases sitting between them. The CDR3 runs to 15 residues. The CDR3 here is CASSFRLAEMETQYF. CDR3 coding DNA: TGTGCCAGCAGTTTTCGGCTAGCAGAAATGGAGACCCAGTACTTC.

This clonotype was observed many times. The chain combines TRBV7-2 with TRBJ2-3; D is ambiguous. Germline V gene data show CDR1 as SGHTA and CDR2 as FQGNSA. The length of the CDR3 is 14 residues. Trimming took 4 bases from V and 6 from J, leaving 14 bases between them. The CDR3 protein is CASSSPGPVDTQYF. The CDR3 DNA sequence: TGTGCCAGCAGCTCCCCAGGACCCGTGGATACGCAGTATTTT.

The chain joins TRBV5-1 to TRBJ2-1; 10 bases line up with TRBD1. V lost 2 bases, J lost 8 bases, and 10 bases stayed unmatched. The CDR3 sequence is 16 residues long. The germline CDR1 and CDR2 sequences are SGHRS and YFSETQ. The CDR3 DNA follows: TGCGCCAGCAGCTTCGTTAGGGGACAGGGGTTCCATGAGCAGTTCTTC. It encodes CASSFVRGQGFHEQFF.

CDR3 sequence reads: CASSPGDAGQEKETQYF. The CDR3 bases are TGTGCCAGCAGCCCCGGCGATGCGGGACAGGAAAAAGAGACCCAGTACTTC. The gene calls are TRBV7-9 and TRBJ2-5; TRBD1 matches 8 bases. In germline, CDR1 is SEHNR, CDR2 FQNEAQ (reference sequence). This CDR3 has 17 amino acids. Trimming cost V 5 bases and J 3 bases; bases outside gene matches: 14.

The rearrangement joins TRBV2 to TRBJ2-1, with D possibly being TRBD1 or TRBD2 (6 bases each). With 7 bases removed from V and 3 bases from J, the gap between germline ends came to 13 bases. The CDR3 consists of 14 residues. CDR1 and CDR2 (germline): SNHLY, FYNNEI. Here the CDR3 DNA reads TGTGCCAGCATCGAGGGGGGAATCTACAATGAGCAGTTCTTC. This gives the protein CASIEGGIYNEQFF. Full variable domain (missing parts from reference TRBV2 and TRBJ2-1): EPEVTQTPSHQVTQMGQEVILRCVPISNHLYFYWYRQILGQKVEFLVSFYNNEISEKSEIFDDQFSVERPDGSNFTLKIRSTKLEDSAMYFCASIEGGIYNEQFFGPGTRLTVL.

The chain recombines TRBV10-1 with TRBJ2-3, with 12 positions matching TRBD2. The CDR3 is 15 residues long. Germline V gene lookup returns CDR1 WNHNN and CDR2 SYGVQD (reference sequence). Trimming removed 7 bases from V and 7 bases from J; junction bases left unmatched: 9. CDR3 sequence reads: CASTPRLAGVYTQYF. The CDR3 DNA reads TGCGCCAGCACCCCTAGACTAGCGGGGGTTTATACGCAGTATTTT.

Written as DNA, the CDR3 is TGTGCCAGCAGCCTGCCGGGACTACCAGTTCGGGTC. Translated, it gives CASSLPGLPVRV. This chain uses TRBV13 with TRBJ2-7; 7 bases are a match to TRBD2. The CDR3 totals 12 residues. Germline V gene data show CDR1 as PRHDT and CDR2 as FYEKMQ (reference sequence).

With respect to this clonotype: The junction shows a germline mismatch at one end, possibly a read error. This chain uses TRBV24-1 with TRBJ1-2; D gene uncertain. Germline values: CDR1 KGHDR, CDR2 SFDVKD. The CDR3 extends over 11 amino acids. The CDR3 region is CATSDLGGNTF. As DNA, the CDR3 is TGTGCCACAAGTGATTTGGGTGGCAACACCTTC.

This clonotype came up a few times. This chain uses TRBV18 with TRBJ2-7; TRBD1 matches at 8 bases. Germline CDR1 KGHSH, CDR2 LQKENI. V lost 6 bases and J lost 4; bases outside the gene matches: 11. This CDR3 has 15 amino acids. As DNA, the CDR3 is TGTGCCAGCTCCGAACACAGGGGGACTTGGTACGAGCAGTACTTC. It codes for CASSEHRGTWYEQYF.

This clonotype turned up a few times. CDR3 nucleotide sequence: TGCAGTGCCGTGACAGGGGGCAGGTGGGAGCAGTTCTTC. Translation gives CSAVTGGRWEQFF. The chain recombines TRBV20-1 with TRBJ2-1; TRBD1 matches at 10 bases. The trim removed 6 bases at V and 10 bases at J, leaving 9 bases unmatched. Germline lookup yields CDR1 DFQATT and CDR2 SNEGSKA (reference sequence). The CDR3 covers 13 residues.

This clonotype came up a few times. The chain carries TRBV6-1 and TRBJ2-2, with D unclear. Per germline, CDR1 MNHNS and CDR2 SASEGT. The CDR3 loop spans 15 amino acids. V lost 1 base, J lost 5 bases, and 11 bases lay in between. The CDR3 loop reads CASSEGHTETGELFF. The CDR3 DNA follows: TGTGCCAGCAGTGAAGGTCACACGGAAACCGGGGAGCTGTTTTTT.

This chain uses TRBV28 with TRBJ2-6; D uncertain. Trimming removed 2 bases from V and 0 bases from J, with 5 bases in between. Germline loops: CDR1 MDHEN, CDR2 SYDVKM. The CDR3 contains 15 residues. CDR3 DNA: TGTGCCAGCAGTTTAGCGCCCTCTGGGGCCAACGTCCTGACTTTC. Its translation: CASSLAPSGANVLTF.

This clonotype has at least ten counts. The chain combines TRBV12-3 or TRBV12-4 with TRBJ1-3; 9 nucleotides match TRBD1. This CDR3 region has 15 residues. V gave up 6 bases and J gave up 4 bases; unmatched junction bases: 7. CDR3 protein: CASRATGGAGNTIYF. As DNA, the CDR3 is TGTGCCAGCAGGGCTACAGGGGGCGCGGGAAACACCATATATTTT.

This clonotype has just a few counts. The CDR3 protein is CASSRGGPGYGYTF. The DNA for the CDR3 is TGTGCCAGCAGCCGTGGGGGACCGGGCTATGGCTACACCTTC. The chain recombines TRBV12-3 or TRBV12-4 with TRBJ1-2; weak D call: TRBD1 (5 bases). Trimming cost V 6 bases and J 4 bases, with 15 bases left between them. CDR3 length equals 14 residues.

This clonotype has a handful of counts. This chain connects TRBV20-1 to TRBJ1-5, with D hard to call. Germline CDR1 and CDR2: DFQATT and SNEGSKA (reference sequence). The CDR3 has 13 residues. V was clipped by 5 bases and J by 0 bases, with 8 bases between them. The CDR3 loop reads CSAGSASNQPQHF. CDR3 bases: TGCAGTGCTGGGTCGGCTAGCAATCAGCCCCAGCATTTT.

A few counts support this clonotype. The rearrangement links TRBV3-1 to TRBJ1-4, with no clear D. Germline CDR1 is LGHDT and CDR2 is YNNKEL (reference sequence). V lost 1 base, J lost 8 bases, and 11 bases lay in between. The CDR3 covers 14 residues. The CDR3 DNA sequence: TGTGCCAGCAGCCAAGGAGGTTGGAACGAAAAACTGTTTTTT. It specifies CASSQGGWNEKLFF.

V usage is TRBV20-1 and J usage is TRBJ2-7; no definite D call. Germline V gene lookup returns CDR1 DFQATT and CDR2 SNEGSKA (reference sequence). Trimming cost V 0 bases and J 6 bases, with 24 bases left between them. The CDR3 consists of 17 residues. This chain's CDR3 is CSARDLSPDSILGEQYF. Written as DNA, the CDR3 is TGCAGTGCTAGAGATCTCAGTCCAGATTCAATATTGGGCGAGCAGTACTTC.